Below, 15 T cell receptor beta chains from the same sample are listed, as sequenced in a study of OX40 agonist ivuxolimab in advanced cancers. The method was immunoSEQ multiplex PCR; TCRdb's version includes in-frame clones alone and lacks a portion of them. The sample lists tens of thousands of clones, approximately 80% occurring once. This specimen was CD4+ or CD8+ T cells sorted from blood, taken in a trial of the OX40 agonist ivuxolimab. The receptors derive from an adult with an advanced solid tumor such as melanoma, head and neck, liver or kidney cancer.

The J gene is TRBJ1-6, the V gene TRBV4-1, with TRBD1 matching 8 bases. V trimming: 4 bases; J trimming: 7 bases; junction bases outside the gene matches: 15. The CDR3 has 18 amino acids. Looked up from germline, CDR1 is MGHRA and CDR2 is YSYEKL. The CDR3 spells CASSPGQGLDPRNSPLHF. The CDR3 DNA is TGCGCCAGCAGCCCCGGACAGGGTCTGGATCCTAGAAATTCACCCCTCCACTTT.

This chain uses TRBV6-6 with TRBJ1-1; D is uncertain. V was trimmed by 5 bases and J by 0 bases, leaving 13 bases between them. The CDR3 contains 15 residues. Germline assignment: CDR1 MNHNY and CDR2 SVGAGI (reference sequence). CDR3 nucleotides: TGTGCCAGCAGTCCTAGCGGTGGGATGAACACTGAAGCTTTCTTT. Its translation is CASSPSGGMNTEAFF.

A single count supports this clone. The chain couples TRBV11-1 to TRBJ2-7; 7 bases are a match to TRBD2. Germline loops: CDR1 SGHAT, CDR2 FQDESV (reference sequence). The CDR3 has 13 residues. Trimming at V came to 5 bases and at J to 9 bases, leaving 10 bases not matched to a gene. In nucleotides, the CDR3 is TGTGCCAGCAGCCACGGGGAGGGCCAGGTGCAGTACTTC. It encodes CASSHGEGQVQYF.

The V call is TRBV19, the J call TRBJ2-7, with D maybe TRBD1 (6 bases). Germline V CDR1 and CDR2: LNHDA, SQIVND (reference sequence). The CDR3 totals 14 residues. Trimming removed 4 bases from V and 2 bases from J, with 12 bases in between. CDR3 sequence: CASSTGQRTYEQYF. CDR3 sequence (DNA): TGTGCCAGTAGTACGGGACAACGAACCTACGAGCAGTACTTC.

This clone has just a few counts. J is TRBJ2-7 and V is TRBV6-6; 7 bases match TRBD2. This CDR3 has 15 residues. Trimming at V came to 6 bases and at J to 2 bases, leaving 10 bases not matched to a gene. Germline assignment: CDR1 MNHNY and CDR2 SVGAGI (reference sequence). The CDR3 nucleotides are TGTGCCAGCAGCCTGGGAGGGGCGGGGGCCTACGAGCAGTACTTC. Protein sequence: CASSLGGAGAYEQYF.

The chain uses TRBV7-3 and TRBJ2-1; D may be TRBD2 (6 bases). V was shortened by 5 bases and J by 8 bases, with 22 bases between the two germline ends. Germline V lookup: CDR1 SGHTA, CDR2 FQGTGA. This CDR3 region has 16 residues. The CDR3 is CASSPSRMAGQDEQFF. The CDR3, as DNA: TGTGCCAGCAGCCCCTCCCGGATGGCGGGGCAGGATGAGCAGTTCTTC.

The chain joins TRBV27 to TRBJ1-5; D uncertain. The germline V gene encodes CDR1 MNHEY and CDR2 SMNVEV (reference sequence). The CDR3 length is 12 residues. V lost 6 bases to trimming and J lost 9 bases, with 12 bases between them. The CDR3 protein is CASSPAGRPQHF. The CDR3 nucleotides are TGTGCCAGCAGCCCCGCGGGGAGGCCCCAGCATTTT.

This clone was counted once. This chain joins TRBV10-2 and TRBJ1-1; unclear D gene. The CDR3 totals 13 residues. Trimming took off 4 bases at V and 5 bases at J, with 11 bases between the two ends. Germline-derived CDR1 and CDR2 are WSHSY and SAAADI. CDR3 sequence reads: CASSGNSVTEAFF. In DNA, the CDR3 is TGCGCCAGCAGTGGAAACAGCGTAACTGAAGCTTTCTTT.

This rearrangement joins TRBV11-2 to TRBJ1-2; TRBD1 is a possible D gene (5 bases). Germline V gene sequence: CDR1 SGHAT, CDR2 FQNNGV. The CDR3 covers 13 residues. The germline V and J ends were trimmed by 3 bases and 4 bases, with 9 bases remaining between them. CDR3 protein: CASSLGGSYGYTF. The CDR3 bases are TGTGCCAGCAGCTTGGGGGGTAGCTATGGCTACACCTTC.

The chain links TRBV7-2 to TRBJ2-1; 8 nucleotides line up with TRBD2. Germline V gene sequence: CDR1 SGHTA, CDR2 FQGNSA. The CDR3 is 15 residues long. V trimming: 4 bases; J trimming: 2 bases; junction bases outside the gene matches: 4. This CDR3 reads CASSSLAGPYNEQFF. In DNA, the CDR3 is TGTGCCAGCAGCTCATTAGCGGGGCCCTACAATGAGCAGTTCTTC.

The CDR3 coding sequence is TGTGCCAGCGGTTTCACAGGGGGGGATGAGCAGTTCTTC. As protein: CASGFTGGDEQFF. This rearrangement joins TRBV5-4 to TRBJ2-1, with D perhaps matching TRBD1 (8 bases). Trimming cost V 7 bases and J 8 bases, with 16 bases left between them. CDR3 length: 13 residues. In germline, CDR1 is SGHNT, CDR2 YYREEE (reference sequence). Based on the CDR3 plus reference TRBV5-4 and TRBJ2-1, the full variable domain is ETGVTQSPTHLIKTRGQQVTLRCSSQSGHNTVSWYQQALGQGPQFIFQYYREEENGRGNFPPRFSGLQFPNYSSELNVNALELDDSALYLCASGFTGGDEQFFGPGTRLTVL.

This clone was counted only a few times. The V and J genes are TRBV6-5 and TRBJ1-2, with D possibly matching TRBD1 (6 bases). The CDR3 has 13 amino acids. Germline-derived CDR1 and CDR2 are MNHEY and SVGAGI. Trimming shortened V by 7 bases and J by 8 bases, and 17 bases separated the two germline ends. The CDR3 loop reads CASIRDNRRGYTF. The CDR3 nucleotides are TGTGCCAGCATCCGGGACAATCGTCGGGGCTACACCTTC.

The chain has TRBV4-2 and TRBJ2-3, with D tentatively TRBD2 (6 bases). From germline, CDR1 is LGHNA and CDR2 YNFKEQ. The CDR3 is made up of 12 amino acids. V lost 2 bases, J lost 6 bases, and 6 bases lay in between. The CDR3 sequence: CASSQSGDTQYF. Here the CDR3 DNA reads TGTGCCAGCAGCCAAAGCGGGGATACGCAGTATTTT.

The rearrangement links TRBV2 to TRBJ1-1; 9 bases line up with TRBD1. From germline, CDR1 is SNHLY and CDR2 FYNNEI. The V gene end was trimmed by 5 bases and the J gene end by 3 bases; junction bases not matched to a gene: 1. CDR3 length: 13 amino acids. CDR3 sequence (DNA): TGTGCCAGCAGTCGACAGGGGGACACTGAAGCTTTCTTT. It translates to CASSRQGDTEAFF. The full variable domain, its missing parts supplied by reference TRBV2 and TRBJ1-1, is EPEVTQTPSHQVTQMGQEVILRCVPISNHLYFYWYRQILGQKVEFLVSFYNNEISEKSEIFDDQFSVERPDGSNFTLKIRSTKLEDSAMYFCASSRQGDTEAFFGQGTRLTVV.

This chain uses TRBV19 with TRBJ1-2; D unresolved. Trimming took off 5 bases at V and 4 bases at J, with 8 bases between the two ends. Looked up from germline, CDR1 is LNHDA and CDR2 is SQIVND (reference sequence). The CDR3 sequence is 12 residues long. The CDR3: CASSDGTYGYTF. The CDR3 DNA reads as TGTGCCAGTAGTGACGGTACCTATGGCTACACCTTC.